This TCR beta chain was obtained from a study of CD8+CD57+ T cells in acquired aplastic anemia. Study as a whole: Average DNA yield from sorted CD4+ and CD8+ cells was around 3.2 ug.

Sequencing involved patients with CD8+CD57+ cell expansion previously shown by flow cytometry. Severe acquired aplastic anemia was present in every patient. Patients were untreated when blood was sampled. This clonotype was counted at least ten times. Its cognate antigen is unknown. Trimming stripped 7 bases from V and 4 bases from J, with 14 bases between. CDR3 length: 13 amino acids. Germline values: CDR1 SGHRS, CDR2 YFSETQ. Using genomic DNA as the template, TCR beta VDJ and CDR3 profiling was carried out. In TCRdb, the reads were re-called with MiXCR into one record per CDR3 protein. The sample records about 180,000 distinct CDR3 sequences, approximately 48% being singletons. Study-wide results and caveats: Overlapping CD8+ CDR3 repertoires of patients and controls contained around 30 shared sequences.

The specimen was sorted CD4+, CD8+, or CD8+CD57+ T cells (not recorded which) from PBMCs. The chain links TRBV5-1 to TRBJ2-5; possible D gene TRBD1, 5 bases. This sequence was found in a human donor with aplastic anemia. The CDR3 coding sequence is TGCGCCAGCGGACAAGTATCGGGAGAGACCCAGTACTTC. Amino acids: CASGQVSGETQYF.